The source of this T cell receptor (gamma chain) is a study of human gamma delta and Vdelta1 T cells. This clone was detected only once. This likely came from a read error, as a far larger clone is one base away. CDR3 size: 19 residues. Germline CDR1 reads GITISATS; CDR2 reads ISYDGTV (reference sequence). TCRdb reran clone calling via CATT on the PCR reads. The profile covers 390 or so gamma-chain clones, with approximately 4.3% appearing a single time and 82% taken by the ten largest. The V gene is TRGV9, the J gene TRGJ1 or TRGJ2. Because TCRdb records no J gene, it was assigned here through a match of the DNA to germline. Source material: differentiated CD27- Vdelta1 gamma-delta T cells from blood. The receptor comes from a human donor in good health. The CDR3 sequence: CASWEVRGTDPERDYKKLF. The CDR3 DNA reads TGTGCCTCGTGGGAGGTGCGCGGGACGGACCCCGAAAGGGATTATAAGAAACTCTTT.